This note documents a single TCR beta chain sequence. Its target antigen remains unknown. There are no base qualities to consult, and no much larger clone falls within one base. TCRbeta CDR3 regions were amplified from genomic DNA by means of the immunoSEQ Assay, a bias-controlled multiplex PCR. Processing in the source paper ran as follows. Nucleated cell counts per sample were estimated from amplification of reference gene primers within the assay. Sequence reads were collapsed and filtered to measure the absolute abundance of every unique TCRbeta CDR3 rearrangement. For each sample, productive Simpson clonality was calculated as the square root of Simpson's diversity index over productive rearrangements. TCRdb carries this immuneACCESS record with in-frame sequences only. Its versions omit some clonotypes, under half of them owing to an unresolved V gene in the studies checked, with the rest unexplained. V and J calls and clone size are as listed in that table; D and trimming were resolved from the DNA. The sample table contains 380,000 or so clones; only one count was recorded for around 87% of them. 1% to 1.5% of the sample comes from the top ten.

Participants in the prospective study were aged roughly 18 to 100 years, lived in 20 to 30 United States geographic areas, and enrolled through a virtual design. In the prospective study, participants were assigned to cohorts based on the clinical history participants reported in a screening survey and a study questionnaire. Recovered participants in ImmuneRACE Cohort 3 were defined by two consecutive negative NP/OP PCR tests, clearance by a healthcare professional, or resolution of symptoms. In the prospective study, mobile phlebotomists collected whole blood, serum and a nasopharyngeal or oropharyngeal swab from each participant. Additional blood draws and questionnaires over an approximately two-month period could optionally be provided by prospective study participants. Prospective study blood samples were shipped either frozen or at room temperature before DNA extraction. The sample comes from a study of blood T cell repertoires in COVID-19 (dated by TCRdb to about 2020). Study-wide context: Collaborator samples came from the United States, Italy and Spain and covered acute and convalescent phases of COVID-19. The material from the prospective study consisted of cDNA or gDNA derived from T cells, B-cell-depleted T cells, or PBMCs. Subjects who had been exposed to COVID-19, were actively infected with it, or had recovered from it provided the deeply sampled blood TCRbeta repertoires that made up the dataset. The repertoires were released in a freely available public database meant as a resource for research on the immune response to SARS-CoV-2. The samples were drawn from two sources: the first 160 participants of the ongoing ImmuneRACE study, and 1,254 subjects contributed by 6 global collaborators. Sample metadata almost always included a de-identified subject ID, COVID-19 status, age in years and sex. Where available, HLA class I and class II types were obtained from metadata supplied by the sample provider rather than from assay-based typing.

On the study overall, not on this receptor specifically: The quantity of clinical and demographic metadata differed by source and by participant and was supplied without curation.

The CDR3, cysteine through phenylalanine, is 17 amino acids long. This entry keeps only the CDR3 DNA: 51 bases, framed from base 1. The germline V end is reduced by 2 bases and the J end by 5 bases; junction bases left unmatched: 13. As encoded in the germline V gene, CDR1 is SQVTM while CDR2 is ANQGSEA. The chain links TRBV29-1 with TRBJ2-2; 8 of the junction bases match TRBD1. Sequencing was done on a sample of PBMCs or T cells enriched from blood (not recorded which). The TCR sequence derives from a man aged 30-40 years who had recovered from COVID-19. CDR3 loop: CSVERLRGPEGTGELFF. The DNA reads TGCAGCGTTGAAAGGCTCAGGGGGCCCGAAGGGACCGGGGAGCTGTTTTTT.